This TCR beta chain appears in the sequencing data of a study of CD8 T cells in Susac syndrome. This clonotype was observed a few times. There are 18 residues in the CDR3. Between the trimmed V and J ends, which lost 4 bases and 6 bases, there was a span of 24 bases. Per germline, CDR1 MNHEY and CDR2 SVGAGI. Reverse transcription of roughly 0.5 to 1 ug RNA was carried out with random hexamers. Via MiXCR, TCRdb re-called the immunoSEQ multiplex PCR reads, giving one row per CDR3 protein. The sample contains about 400,000 distinct CDR3 sequences, 75% to 90% of which appear only once. Purification of the CD8+ and CD4+ T cells relied on negative isolation, and TEMRA cells underwent FACS enrichment.

The receptor comes from a human donor with multiple sclerosis. Sequenced: CD8+ T cells from PBMCs. V is TRBV6-5 and J is TRBJ2-2; no definite D call. The CDR3 sequence: CASSFILTAEGRAGELFF. The CDR3 DNA reads as TGTGCCAGCAGTTTCATCCTAACCGCCGAAGGACGGGCCGGGGAGCTGTTTTTT.